The next 30 T cell receptor beta chains were all read from a single sample in a study of early T cells in non-severe SARS-CoV-2 infection. TCRdb used MiXCR to reprocess the 5' RACE reads, holding one entry per CDR3 protein. The table lists roughly 71,000 distinct CDR3 sequences, over 10% of them singletons, with about 5.2% in the top ten. Sequencing input: whole blood. Receptors originate from an adult who was a healthcare worker with PCR-confirmed SARS-CoV-2 infection or an uninfected control (not recorded which).

The sample holds many counts of this clonotype. The rearrangement links TRBV21-1 to TRBJ1-4; TRBD1, the D gene given by the table, was not confirmed from the DNA. TRBV21-1 is an annotated pseudogene. This CDR3 has 17 residues. CDR3: CASSKNGSTGGDEKLFF. The CDR3, as DNA: TGTGCCAGCAGCAAAAACGGCTCGACAGGGGGTGATGAAAAACTGTTTTTT.

This clonotype was detected only a few times. The chain links TRBV11-2 to TRBJ2-5; D unclear. The CDR3 extends over 14 amino acids. Deletions cut 0 bases from V and 7 bases from J, with 12 bases between. Germline V gene sequence: CDR1 SGHAT, CDR2 FQNNGV. CDR3 nucleotide sequence: TGTGCCAGCAGCTTAGATCAATCCCCCGGGACCCAGTACTTC. It encodes CASSLDQSPGTQYF.

This clonotype was detected a few times. V and J are TRBV5-1 and TRBJ1-2, with 7 bases matching TRBD1. V lost 4 bases to trimming and J lost 3 bases; unmatched junction nucleotides: 6. Germline CDR1 reads SGHRS; CDR2 reads YFSETQ. This CDR3 spans 14 amino acids. CDR3 DNA sequence: TGCGCCAGCAGCCCGACGGACAGGTACTATGGCTACACCTTC. It translates to CASSPTDRYYGYTF. The entire variable domain, with the rest obtained from reference TRBV5-1 and TRBJ1-2, is as follows: KAGVTQTPRYLIKTRGQQVTLSCSPISGHRSVSWYQQTPGQGLQFLFEYFSETQRNKGNFPGRFSGRQFSNSRSEMNVSTLELGDSALYLCASSPTDRYYGYTFGSGTRLTVV.

The chain combines TRBV7-9 with TRBJ1-1, with 8 bases matching TRBD1. V shed 1 base, J shed 1 base, and the junction held 5 bases outside the gene matches. This CDR3 has 16 residues. Germline CDR1 reads SEHNR; CDR2 reads FQNEAQ (reference sequence). The CDR3 DNA reads TGTGCCAGCAGCTTAGGCCTGGACAGGGAGAACACTGAAGCTTTCTTT. It encodes CASSLGLDRENTEAFF.

This clonotype was seen a handful of times. The rearrangement joins TRBV6-2 or TRBV6-3 to TRBJ2-1, with D hard to call. Germline V gene data show CDR1 as MNHEY and CDR2 as SVGEGT. This CDR3 spans 15 amino acids. V dropped 4 bases and J dropped 4 bases, with 14 bases sitting between them. DNA of the CDR3: TGTGCCAGCAGTTCGGGCAGTAGGGTGTACAATGAGCAGTTCTTC. This gives the protein CASSSGSRVYNEQFF.

This clonotype has just a few counts. The chain has TRBV5-1 and TRBJ2-5; D might be TRBD1 (5 bases). This CDR3 is 15 amino acids long. Germline V gene sequence: CDR1 SGHRS, CDR2 YFSETQ. The germline V and J ends were trimmed by 4 bases and 2 bases, with 15 bases remaining between them. This CDR3 is CASSHNGDRQETQYF. The CDR3 DNA sequence: TGCGCCAGCAGCCATAACGGCGACAGACAAGAGACCCAGTACTTC.

The chain carries TRBV5-1 and TRBJ1-4; no reliable D call. Germline lookup yields CDR1 SGHRS and CDR2 YFSETQ. CDR3 length equals 15 residues. V lost 0 bases and J lost 4, with 10 bases in between. The chain's CDR3 is CASSLVGSLNEKLFF. CDR3 in DNA: TGCGCCAGCAGCTTGGTCGGGAGCCTTAATGAAAAACTGTTTTTT. Full variable domain (remainder filled in from reference TRBV5-1 and TRBJ1-4): KAGVTQTPRYLIKTRGQQVTLSCSPISGHRSVSWYQQTPGQGLQFLFEYFSETQRNKGNFPGRFSGRQFSNSRSEMNVSTLELGDSALYLCASSLVGSLNEKLFFGSGTQLSVL.

The chain links TRBV5-1 to TRBJ1-1; D is perhaps TRBD1 (5 bases). Germline CDR1 reads SGHRS; CDR2 reads YFSETQ. The CDR3 covers 14 residues. V was clipped by 3 bases and J by 2 bases, with 11 bases between them. CDR3 residues: CASSWRQGNTEAFF. The DNA of the CDR3 is TGCGCCAGCAGCTGGCGTCAGGGTAACACTGAAGCTTTCTTT. The full variable domain, its missing parts supplied by reference TRBV5-1 and TRBJ1-1, is KAGVTQTPRYLIKTRGQQVTLSCSPISGHRSVSWYQQTPGQGLQFLFEYFSETQRNKGNFPGRFSGRQFSNSRSEMNVSTLELGDSALYLCASSWRQGNTEAFFGQGTRLTVV.

This clonotype has more than one count but fewer than ten. V is TRBV6-2 or TRBV6-3 and J is TRBJ2-7; D is uncertain. The CDR3 spans 13 residues. Germline CDR1 MNHEY, CDR2 SVGEGT. V gave up 0 bases and J gave up 1 base, with 4 bases separating them. CDR3 nucleotide sequence: TGTGCCAGCAGTTACTCATGGTCCTACGAGCAGTACTTC. Translated: CASSYSWSYEQYF.

The chain employs TRBV6-6 and TRBJ2-7, with no clear D. V was shortened by 10 bases and J by 4 bases, with 14 bases between the two germline ends. Germline assignment: CDR1 MNHNY and CDR2 SVGAGI (reference sequence). The CDR3 runs 12 residues. CDR3 sequence reads: CAIALVGYEQYF. The CDR3 nucleotides read TGTGCCATCGCCTTGGTCGGTTACGAGCAGTACTTC.

This clonotype showed up many times. This chain joins TRBV10-3 and TRBJ2-5; TRBD1 aligns across 9 bases. This CDR3 has 13 amino acids. Germline CDR1 and CDR2: ENHRY and SYGVKD. The ends lost 8 bases at V and 4 bases at J; junction bases unmatched: 5. The CDR3 DNA reads as TGTGCCATCCAACAGGGGGCATTAGAGACCCAGTACTTC. Translation gives CAIQQGALETQYF.

The rearrangement joins TRBV12-5 to TRBJ1-4; D not certain. The CDR3 runs to 17 residues. Trimming pared 2 bases from V and 1 base from J, leaving 14 bases between. Germline values: CDR1 LGHNT, CDR2 FRNRAP. In nucleotides, the CDR3 is TGTGCTAGTGGTTTGTCGACAAAGGGAGTAACTAATGAAAAACTGTTTTTT. The encoded protein is CASGLSTKGVTNEKLFF.

This clonotype was recorded a few times. The V gene is TRBV5-1, the J gene TRBJ2-6; D remains unclear. V dropped 0 bases and J dropped 4 bases, with 2 bases sitting between them. Per the germline V gene, CDR1 is SGHRS and CDR2 is YFSETQ. The CDR3 contains 13 residues. In DNA form, the CDR3 reads TGCGCCAGCAGCTTGGAGGGGGCCAACGTCCTGACTTTC. Translated, it gives CASSLEGANVLTF.

The rearrangement joins TRBV13 to TRBJ2-7; 10 bases agree with TRBD1. Germline CDR1 reads PRHDT; CDR2 reads FYEKMQ (reference sequence). The CDR3 has 15 residues. With 6 bases clipped from V and 5 bases from J, the junction kept 10 bases outside the gene matches. CDR3 nucleotides: TGTGCCAGCAGACTGACAGGGGGCTTTTCCAACGAGCAGTACTTC. Its protein is CASRLTGGFSNEQYF.

Ten or more counts support this clonotype. The genes are TRBV5-1 and TRBJ2-3; D perhaps matches TRBD1 (6 bases). The CDR3 length is 13 residues. Germline V gene lookup returns CDR1 SGHRS and CDR2 YFSETQ. Trimming took off 5 bases at V and 3 bases at J, with 10 bases between the two ends. CDR3 DNA sequence: TGCGCCAGCAGTTCAACAGGGACAGATACGCAGTATTTT. Protein sequence: CASSSTGTDTQYF.

This clonotype has a handful of counts. The chain has TRBV2 and TRBJ2-1, with 9 bases that match TRBD1. The CDR3 totals 13 residues. With V trimmed by 6 bases and J by 8 bases, 5 bases remained unmatched. Germline CDR1 and CDR2: SNHLY and FYNNEI. CDR3 sequence: CASRDRGLHEQFF. The CDR3 nucleotides are TGTGCCAGCAGGGACAGGGGATTGCATGAGCAGTTCTTC.

This clonotype showed up just a few times. This CDR3 reads CASSYSPSGFPTEAFF. The CDR3 coding sequence is TGCGCCAGCAGCTACTCGCCGTCAGGGTTCCCCACTGAAGCTTTCTTT. This chain joins TRBV5-1 and TRBJ1-1; possible D gene TRBD1, 5 bases. Germline CDR1 is SGHRS and CDR2 is YFSETQ. V shed 3 bases and J shed 4 bases, with 19 bases lying between them. CDR3 size: 16 residues.

This chain connects TRBV10-3 to TRBJ2-3; D remains ambiguous. The germline gives CDR1 ENHRY, CDR2 SYGVKD. There are 14 residues in the CDR3. V was trimmed by 3 bases and J by 2 bases, leaving 9 bases between them. CDR3 in amino acids: CAISDQPNTDTQYF. CDR3 sequence (DNA): TGTGCCATCAGTGACCAGCCCAACACAGATACGCAGTATTTT.

The table lists this clonotype with many counts. CDR3 amino acids: CASSRRDRDKNIQYF. CDR3 nucleotides: TGTGCCAGCAGCAGACGGGACAGGGATAAAAACATTCAGTACTTC. The chain has TRBV21-1 and TRBJ2-4; the table calls TRBD1, which could not be checked here. TRBV21-1 is a recognized pseudogene. This CDR3 contains 15 residues.

This clonotype was counted only a few times. The rearrangement joins TRBV11-1 to TRBJ2-2; D unresolved. The CDR3 length is 15 residues. Germline CDR1 and CDR2: SGHAT and FQDESV (reference sequence). The V gene lost 4 bases and the J gene lost 6 bases, with 15 bases spanning the gap. The CDR3 here is CASSSSETTPGELFF. The CDR3 region has the DNA TGTGCCAGCAGCTCCTCCGAGACAACCCCCGGGGAGCTGTTTTTT.

There are many counts of this clonotype. This sequence joins TRBV20-1 and TRBJ2-1; D remains unclear. The ends were cut back, 0 bases at V and 4 bases at J, with 7 bases in the middle. Per germline, CDR1 DFQATT and CDR2 SNEGSKA (reference sequence). This CDR3 region has 13 residues. The DNA for the CDR3 is TGCAGTGCTAGAGAGCGGAGTTACAATGAGCAGTTCTTC. Translated, it gives CSARERSYNEQFF.

J is TRBJ2-7 and V is TRBV20-1; 7 bases are shared with TRBD2. J gave up 2 bases and V 1 base, and 8 bases lay outside the gene matches. The CDR3 is 15 residues long. From germline, CDR1 is DFQATT and CDR2 SNEGSKA (reference sequence). Here the CDR3 DNA reads TGCAGTGCTAGAGGTCGTCTAGCGGAAACCTACGAGCAGTACTTC. Translation gives CSARGRLAETYEQYF.

The table lists this clonotype with a few counts. The chain employs TRBV11-2 and TRBJ2-2; D is perhaps TRBD2 (5 bases). This CDR3 has 17 residues. V gave up 1 base and J gave up 4 bases, with 16 bases separating them. Germline loops: CDR1 SGHAT, CDR2 FQNNGV. The CDR3 DNA is TGTGCCAGCAGCTTAGCCTGGGGAGCTAGTTCCACCGGGGAGCTGTTTTTT. Its protein product is CASSLAWGASSTGELFF.

This clonotype was counted many times. The chain recombines TRBV20-1 with TRBJ1-6; 7 bases fit TRBD1. This CDR3 is 16 amino acids long. Germline CDR1 DFQATT, CDR2 SNEGSKA (reference sequence). The V segment lost 3 bases and the J segment 7 bases; nucleotides outside the gene matches: 12. CDR3 coding DNA: TGCAGTGCTAGGGTGGACAGGCTGGGAATCAATTCACCCCTCCACTTT. This codes for CSARVDRLGINSPLHF.

This clonotype has only a few counts. This chain links TRBV19 with TRBJ2-1; D might be TRBD1 or TRBD2, each matching 6 bases. The CDR3 extends over 14 amino acids. Germline assignment: CDR1 LNHDA and CDR2 SQIVND (reference sequence). The germline V and J ends were trimmed by 7 bases and 3 bases, with 13 bases remaining between them. CDR3 nucleotide sequence: TGTGCCAGTACCTGGAGGGGGAACTACAATGAGCAGTTCTTC. Amino acid sequence: CASTWRGNYNEQFF.

In its sample, this clonotype was seen a few times. V and J are TRBV2 and TRBJ1-2; D is unresolved. Trimming left V 1 base short and J 8 bases short, with 11 bases between. This CDR3 is built from 13 residues. Germline CDR1 SNHLY, CDR2 FYNNEI. The CDR3 region is CASSEGFTGGYTF. The CDR3 nucleotides read TGTGCCAGCAGTGAAGGGTTTACCGGCGGCTACACCTTC.

This clonotype was picked up many times. This chain joins TRBV20-1 and TRBJ1-1; D call uncertain. Trimming shortened V by 6 bases and J by 7 bases, and 15 bases separated the two germline ends. Germline V gene data show CDR1 as DFQATT and CDR2 as SNEGSKA (reference sequence). This CDR3 has 12 residues. CDR3 sequence reads: CSARRAGSEAFF. As DNA, the CDR3 is TGCAGTGCCCGCCGGGCGGGAAGTGAAGCTTTCTTT.

This clonotype was picked up a small number of times. V gene TRBV5-1 combines with J gene TRBJ2-2; TRBD1 matches 9 bases. The V segment lost 3 bases and the J segment 3 bases; nucleotides outside the gene matches: 3. The germline gives CDR1 SGHRS, CDR2 YFSETQ. The CDR3 is 15 amino acids. The CDR3 DNA reads TGCGCCAGCAGCTACAGGACAGGGGACACCGGGGAGCTGTTTTTT. Translating gives CASSYRTGDTGELFF.

V usage is TRBV19 and J usage is TRBJ2-1, with D perhaps TRBD2 (6 bases). The CDR3 consists of 16 residues. V was trimmed by 1 base and J by 4 bases, leaving 14 bases between them. CDR1 and CDR2 from the germline V gene are LNHDA and SQIVND (reference sequence). The CDR3, as DNA: TGTGCCAGTAGTATAGCCGGGAGCAGGATTTACAATGAGCAGTTCTTC. This encodes CASSIAGSRIYNEQFF.

The CDR3 reads CASLAGEANEQFF. The CDR3 DNA is TGTGCCAGTCTAGCGGGAGAGGCTAATGAGCAGTTCTTC. V usage is TRBV6-2 or TRBV6-3 and J usage is TRBJ2-1; TRBD2 agrees at 10 bases. The V and J ends lost 9 bases and 7 bases, in that order; junction bases with no gene match: 6. This CDR3 has 13 residues. Germline CDR1 MNHEY, CDR2 SVGEGT.